The clone carrying this TCR beta chain was detected a few times. The antigen is not known. Treatment described: skin biopsy from PPD injection site in Mantoux-positive individual. An oligonucleotide containing a UMI was ligated to the 3' end of TCR cDNA. Four PCR rounds used nested alpha and beta constant region primers plus the SP2 primer. In TCRdb, the UMI-ligation and nested PCR reads were re-called with MiXCR into one record per CDR3 protein. Altogether 20,000 to 25,000 distinct CDR3 sequences are present, roughly 6% being singletons, with the ten largest covering under 7.5%. These data belong to a study of naive and memory T cell subsets. General study points: The RNA method is potentially sensitive to activation and differentiation changes. Tuberculin site TCR excess was interpreted as type IV hypersensitivity infiltration.

Germline lookup yields CDR1 LNHDA and CDR2 SQIVND (reference sequence). This CDR3 is 14 amino acids long. The V end lost 8 bases, the J end lost 5 bases, and 18 bases lay between the germline ends. The sequencing here drew on skin, taken from a tuberculin skin test site. The TCR was taken from an adult in good health. V and J are TRBV19 and TRBJ1-1, with D tentatively TRBD1 (5 bases). The CDR3 spells CASGGLGGRTEAFF. The DNA of the CDR3 is TGTGCCAGTGGAGGATTGGGGGGGAGGACTGAAGCTTTCTTT.